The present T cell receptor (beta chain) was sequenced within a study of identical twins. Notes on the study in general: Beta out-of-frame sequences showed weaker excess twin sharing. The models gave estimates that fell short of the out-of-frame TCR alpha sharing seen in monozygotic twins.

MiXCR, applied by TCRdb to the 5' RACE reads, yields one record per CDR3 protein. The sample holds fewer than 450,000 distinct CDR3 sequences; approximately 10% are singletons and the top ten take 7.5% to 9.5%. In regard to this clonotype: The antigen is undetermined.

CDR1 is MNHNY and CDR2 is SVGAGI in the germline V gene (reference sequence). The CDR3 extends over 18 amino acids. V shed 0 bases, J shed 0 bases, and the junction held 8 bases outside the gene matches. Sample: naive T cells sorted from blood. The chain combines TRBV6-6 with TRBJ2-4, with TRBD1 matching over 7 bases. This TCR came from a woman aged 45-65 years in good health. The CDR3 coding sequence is TGTGCCAGCAGTTACTCGCGACAGGGCATCCTAGCCAAAAACATTCAGTACTTC. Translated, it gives CASSYSRQGILAKNIQYF.